This T cell receptor (beta chain) stems from a study of CD8 T cells in ankylosing spondylitis. Study conclusions and caveats: Disease-linked clones reportedly showed significant enrichment in matched ankylosing spondylitis synovial fluid.

V lost 0 bases to trimming and J lost 3 bases, with 6 bases between them. This CDR3 region has 13 residues. Germline V gene sequence: CDR1 LNHNV, CDR2 YYDKDF (reference sequence). This clonotype was detected ten times or more. Its antigen is unidentified. MiXCR, applied by TCRdb to the 5' RACE reads, yields one record per CDR3 protein. The sample yields 100,000 to 150,000 distinct CDR3 sequences, more than 6.5% seen once. The J gene is TRBJ2-7, the V gene TRBV15; D not certain. The clonotype comes from a male donor with ankylosing spondylitis or in good health (not recorded which). Sequenced: blood, either unsorted or a sorted T cell fraction (not recorded which). The CDR3 region is CATSRDYIYEQYF. CDR3 bases: TGTGCCACCAGCAGAGACTACATCTACGAGCAGTACTTC.